This T cell receptor beta chain is from a study of OX40 agonist ivuxolimab in advanced cancers. Study context: Enrollees could have had prior anti-PD-1, anti-PD-L1 or anti-CTLA-4 therapy, which under 50% had received. Partial responses occurred in Three dose-escalation patients, one with hepatocellular carcinoma and two with cutaneous melanoma.

On this clone: Its antigen remains unidentified.

The data were produced by immunoSEQ multiplex PCR, yet TCRdb's version contains in-frame clones alone and is incomplete. The sample has tens of thousands of clones; roughly 84% are singletons. The V segment lost 3 bases and the J segment 0 bases; nucleotides outside the gene matches: 8. CDR1 is LGHNA and CDR2 is YSLEER in the germline V gene. The CDR3 consists of 18 residues. Findings and caveats of the study: Clones of CD4+ and CD8+ blood T cells grew by week 6 at doses of 0.1 to 3.0 mg/kg.

Source: CD4+ or CD8+ T cells sorted from blood, taken in a trial of the OX40 agonist ivuxolimab. This receptor was identified in an adult with an advanced solid tumor such as melanoma, head and neck, liver or kidney cancer. The chain couples TRBV4-3 to TRBJ2-1; 10 nucleotides match TRBD2. CDR3: CASSHPTSGVISYNEQFF. DNA for the CDR3: TGCGCCAGCAGCCACCCAACTAGCGGGGTAATCTCCTACAATGAGCAGTTCTTC.